What follows are 10 T cell receptor beta chains derived from one specimen sequenced in a study of blood T cell repertoires in COVID-19. The repertoire was sequenced with immunoSEQ multiplex PCR; TCRdb's copy has only in-frame clones and lacks some. This repertoire shows about 220,000 clones, around four fifths found once; its top ten account for 4.5% to 5.5%. The sequencing sample was made of peripheral blood. Receptors originate from a woman aged 55-69 years who had recovered from COVID-19.

The V and J genes are TRBV29-1 and TRBJ1-1; the D gene is possibly TRBD1 (5 bases). Trimming took off 7 bases at V and 6 bases at J, with 18 bases between the two ends. The V gene's germline CDR1 is SQVTM and CDR2 ANQGSEA. The CDR3 extends over 13 amino acids. The CDR3 DNA sequence: TGCAGCGGTGGGGACCACGCGGGGGCTGAAGCTTTCTTT. It specifies CSGGDHAGAEAFF.

J is TRBJ2-5 and V is TRBV27; 8 bases align to TRBD2. The J segment lost 0 bases and the V segment lost 2 bases, leaving 2 bases of the junction unmatched. Germline V CDR1 and CDR2: MNHEY, SMNVEV (reference sequence). This CDR3 has 15 residues. The CDR3 is CASSLQRGYQETQYF. The CDR3 region has the DNA TGTGCCAGCAGTTTACAGCGGGGGTACCAAGAGACCCAGTACTTC.

Concerning this clone: Sequence at one end of the junction differs from germline and may be a read error. The chain couples TRBV7-3 to TRBJ1-4, with a tentative D call TRBD1 (6 bases). Germline V gene data show CDR1 as SGHTA and CDR2 as FQGTGA. CDR3 length: 15 amino acids. CDR3 in amino acids: CASSSRTVTNKKLFF. DNA of the CDR3: TGTGCCAGCAGCTCCCGGACAGTAACTAATAAAAAACTGTTTTTT.

This rearrangement joins TRBV2 to TRBJ2-7, with D maybe TRBD1 (5 bases). Germline V CDR1 and CDR2: SNHLY, FYNNEI. The CDR3 covers 13 residues. Trimming cost V 5 bases and J 3 bases, with 11 bases left between them. The chain's CDR3 is CASSKDIFYEQYF. CDR3 DNA sequence: TGTGCCAGCAGTAAGGACATCTTCTACGAGCAGTACTTC. Drawing the rest from reference TRBV2 and TRBJ2-7, the complete variable domain is EPEVTQTPSHQVTQMGQEVILRCVPISNHLYFYWYRQILGQKVEFLVSFYNNEISEKSEIFDDQFSVERPDGSNFTLKIRSTKLEDSAMYFCASSKDIFYEQYFGPGTRLTVT.

J is TRBJ2-1 and V is TRBV7-6; TRBD2 might be the D (6 bases). CDR1 is SGHVS and CDR2 is FNYEAQ in the germline V gene. Trimming took off 5 bases at V and 7 bases at J, with 18 bases between the two ends. CDR3 length: 15 amino acids. CDR3 protein: CASSHAAGHGNEQFF. In nucleotides, the CDR3 is TGTGCCAGCAGCCACGCCGCGGGGCATGGGAATGAGCAGTTCTTC.

Only a few counts were recorded for this clone. This chain uses TRBV10-1 with TRBJ1-2; 7 nucleotides align to TRBD1. Germline V gives CDR1 WNHNN, CDR2 SYGVQD (reference sequence). The junction had 14 bases not matched to a gene; V was cut back by 2 bases and J by 2 bases. This CDR3 is 18 amino acids long. CDR3 sequence (DNA): TGCGCCAGCAGTGAGGTTCTAAGGTCGGGACAGACCAACTATGGCTACACCTTC. Encoded protein: CASSEVLRSGQTNYGYTF.

The table lists this clone with a count of one. The chain recombines TRBV10-1 with TRBJ1-1, with D perhaps TRBD1 (6 bases). The CDR3 covers 14 residues. Per germline, CDR1 WNHNN and CDR2 SYGVQD (reference sequence). V dropped 5 bases and J dropped 1 base, with 11 bases sitting between them. The CDR3 sequence: CASSLDSQNTEAFF. The CDR3 DNA follows: TGCGCCAGCAGTTTGGACAGCCAGAACACTGAAGCTTTCTTT.

Comment on this clone: Other nucleotide sequences from this sample produce the same CDR3. The chain couples TRBV11-2 to TRBJ1-1; 7 bases agree with TRBD1. This CDR3 region has 13 residues. J was trimmed by 4 bases and V by 4 bases; bases with no gene match: 3. CDR1 and CDR2 from the germline V gene are SGHAT and FQNNGV. As DNA, the CDR3 is TGTGCCAGCAGCTCCGACAGGGCCACTGAAGCTTTCTTT. This gives the protein CASSSDRATEAFF.

The chain has TRBV13 and TRBJ2-2, with 15 bases that match TRBD2. The germline V gene has CDR1 PRHDT and CDR2 FYEKMQ (reference sequence). V was clipped by 5 bases and J by 5 bases; unmatched bases: 3. The CDR3 is made up of 16 amino acids. The CDR3 DNA reads as TGTGCCAGCAGCAGGGGACTAGCGGGGGGTACCGGGGAGCTGTTTTTT. The encoded protein is CASSRGLAGGTGELFF. Based on the CDR3 plus reference TRBV13 and TRBJ2-2, the full variable domain is AAGVIQSPRHLIKEKRETATLKCYPIPRHDTVYWYQQGPGQDPQFLISFYEKMQSDKGSIPDRFSAQQFSDYHSELNMSSLELGDSALYFCASSRGLAGGTGELFFGEGSRLTVL.

The chain uses TRBV12-5 and TRBJ1-4, with TRBD1 matching over 10 bases. The CDR3 loop spans 15 amino acids. CDR1 is LGHNT and CDR2 is FRNRAP in the germline V gene. The J segment lost 8 bases and the V segment lost 7 bases, leaving 10 bases of the junction unmatched. CDR3 coding DNA: TGTGCTAGTGCCTTTTCGGGACAGGGGCCCGAAAAACTGTTTTTT. Translated, it gives CASAFSGQGPEKLFF.